This T cell receptor (beta chain) was sequenced for a study of T cells in Graves' hyperthyroidism and ophthalmopathy. Study-wide results and caveats: In simple terms, a model built on 13 V-J features told ophthalmopathy apart from stable hyperthyroidism.

This clonotype was counted a few times. The antigen is undetermined. TCR beta CDR3 regions were amplified from RNA transcripts. Using the HTBI primer set, a first-round RT-PCR was run on the TCR CDR3. TCRdb re-called the multiplex PCR reads with MiXCR, one entry per CDR3 protein. Among 250,000 to 300,000 distinct CDR3 sequences listed, over 15% were seen once. From germline, CDR1 is MGHRA and CDR2 YSYEKL. Trimming cost V 1 base and J 0 bases; bases outside gene matches: 3. This CDR3 contains 16 residues. The sequencing sample was made of blood. The sequence derives from a woman aged 60-75 years with Graves' ophthalmopathy. J is TRBJ2-3 and V is TRBV4-1; 8 bases fit TRBD2. The CDR3 DNA reads TGCGCCAGCAGCCAAGCCTCTAGCGGGAGCACAGATACGCAGTATTTT. It yields the protein CASSQASSGSTDTQYF.